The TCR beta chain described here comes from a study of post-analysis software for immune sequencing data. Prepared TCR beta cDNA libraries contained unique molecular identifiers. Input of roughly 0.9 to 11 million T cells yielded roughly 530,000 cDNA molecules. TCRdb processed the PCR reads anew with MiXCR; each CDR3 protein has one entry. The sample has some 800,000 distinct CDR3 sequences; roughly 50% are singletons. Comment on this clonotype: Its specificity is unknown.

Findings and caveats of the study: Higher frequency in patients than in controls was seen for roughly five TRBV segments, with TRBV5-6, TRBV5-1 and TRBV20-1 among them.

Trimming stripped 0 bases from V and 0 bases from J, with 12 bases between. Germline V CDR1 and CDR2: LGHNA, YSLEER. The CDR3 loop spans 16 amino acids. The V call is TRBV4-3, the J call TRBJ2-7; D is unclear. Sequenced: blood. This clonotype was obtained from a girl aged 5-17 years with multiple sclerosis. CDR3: CASSQDPGPSSYEQYF. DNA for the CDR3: TGCGCCAGCAGCCAAGATCCAGGACCGTCCTCCTACGAGCAGTACTTC.